This TCR beta chain was sequenced in a study of T cells in localized non-small cell lung cancer. General study findings and limits: Of the tissues analyzed, uninvolved adjacent lung showed maximal T cell clonality, greater than tumor.

Trimming shortened V by 1 base and J by 9 bases, and 19 bases separated the two germline ends. Germline assignment: CDR1 LNHDA and CDR2 SQIVND (reference sequence). The CDR3 extends over 16 amino acids. This table comes from immunoSEQ multiplex PCR, and its TCRdb copy is limited to in-frame clones, with some not included. The table includes 1,300 to 1,500 clones, roughly 20% detected once. On this clone itself: As yet, its antigen is unknown.

The chain uses TRBV19 and TRBJ1-5; D is unresolved. Here the sequenced sample was lung tumor tissue, taken before any cancer treatment. This sequence was found in a woman between 35 and 70 years old with stage I lung adenocarcinoma. CDR3 sequence: CASSIVSQSSSPPQHF. CDR3 nucleotides: TGTGCCAGTAGTATAGTAAGCCAGTCCTCTTCTCCGCCCCAGCATTTT.